What follows is one T cell receptor (beta chain) and its context. The data belong to a study of T cells after yellow fever vaccination. TCRdb redid the calling of the 5' RACE reads with MiXCR, one entry per CDR3 protein. The profile shows approximately 450,000 distinct CDR3 sequences, around 20% of them singletons. The sequence derives from a man between 18 and 29 years old who received the YFV17D yellow fever vaccine. Sequenced material: PBMCs, taken before the yellow fever booster vaccination.

Here the CDR3 reads CASSPFQGGQPQHF. As DNA, the CDR3 is TGCGCCAGCAGCCCCTTCCAGGGAGGCCAGCCCCAGCATTTT. The chain combines TRBV4-3 with TRBJ1-5, with D possibly TRBD1 on 5 matching bases. Germline V CDR1 and CDR2: LGHNA, YSLEER. The V end was cut by 4 bases, the J end by 7 bases, with 14 bases between. CDR3 length: 14 residues.